The clone carrying this TCR beta chain was recorded at least ten times. Its antigen is currently unknown. This sample was included in a study of T-cell reconstitution after alpha-beta-depleted transplantation in children. Study-level results: Reportedly, roughly two months post-transplant, alpha-beta T cells arose from several hundred expanded graft clones.

Molecular barcoding with unique molecular identifiers was used for the TCRbeta library. TCRdb processed the PCR reads anew with MiXCR; each CDR3 protein has one entry. The repertoire holds roughly 500,000 distinct CDR3 sequences, about 11% seen once, with about 2% in the top ten. CDR1 and CDR2 (germline): MNHEY, SMNVEV (reference sequence). V lost 3 bases and J lost 9, with 15 bases in between. CDR3 length equals 13 residues. V gene TRBV27 combines with J gene TRBJ2-7; D is possibly TRBD2 (6 bases). Source: PBMCs, taken before TCRalphabeta/CD19-depleted stem cell transplant. The sequence was collected from a child aged 2 to 10 with inherited bone marrow failure, due to receive a stem cell transplant. The CDR3 sequence: CASSFSTGESQYF. In DNA, the CDR3 is TGTGCCAGCAGTTTTTCGACGGGAGAGTCGCAGTACTTC.